The clone carrying this T cell receptor beta chain was seen at least ten times. The data were taken from a study of human T cells and chemical hapten exposure. TCRdb re-called the RACE reads with MiXCR, one entry per CDR3 protein. The table has tens of thousands of distinct CDR3 sequences, roughly 10% seen once. The V and J ends lost 0 bases and 1 base respectively, with 6 bases between them. Germline assignment: CDR1 MNHEY and CDR2 SVGAGI. The length of the CDR3 is 14 residues. Time point denoted: patch test 2, 6 weeks after DPC sensitization. Documented treatment: therapeutic diphenylcyclopropenone sensitization with weekly scalp DPC. Investigators collected blood before applying each patch test.

The V gene is TRBV6-5, the J gene TRBJ1-1, with unresolved D. This receptor was obtained from a woman aged 25 to 39 with alopecia areata. Some clones in this sample may be carry-over from other donors' samples. The starting material was whole blood, obtained in connection with sensitization to the hapten diphenylcyclopropenone (DPC). The CDR3 spells CASSYSVRNTEAFF. CDR3 DNA: TGTGCCAGCAGTTACTCAGTCCGGAACACTGAAGCTTTCTTT.